The sequence of this TCR beta chain was determined in a study of PD-1 blockade in mismatch repair-deficient tumors. Study overall: Enrolled about 2012-2017, patients had progressing, pretreated mismatch repair-deficient cancers of approximately 13 types.

The CDR3 loop spans 14 amino acids. Looked up from germline, CDR1 is SEHNR and CDR2 is FQNEAQ (reference sequence). With respect to this clone: Its antigen remains unidentified. The germline gene is not matched at one end of the junction; a read error may be the cause.

Regarding the study as a whole: Rapid post-treatment expansion, then contraction, generally preceding radiologic response, marked tumor-resident clones.

Mismatch repair deficiency was confirmed in all patients, by PCR or immunohistochemistry. TCRs were sequenced from a few patients responding to pembrolizumab. The data were produced by immunoSEQ multiplex PCR, yet TCRdb's version contains in-frame clones alone and is incomplete. The data contain 100,000 or so clones, 82% of them singletons. The chain employs TRBV7-9 and TRBJ2-3; 7 nucleotides match TRBD2. The specimen comprised peripheral blood, sampled roughly eight months after starting pembrolizumab. This TCR was recovered from an adult with mismatch repair-deficient cancer. The DNA for the CDR3 is TGTGCCAGCAGCCTAGCGGTTAGCACAGATACGCAGTATTTT. Its protein is CASSLAVSTDTQYF.